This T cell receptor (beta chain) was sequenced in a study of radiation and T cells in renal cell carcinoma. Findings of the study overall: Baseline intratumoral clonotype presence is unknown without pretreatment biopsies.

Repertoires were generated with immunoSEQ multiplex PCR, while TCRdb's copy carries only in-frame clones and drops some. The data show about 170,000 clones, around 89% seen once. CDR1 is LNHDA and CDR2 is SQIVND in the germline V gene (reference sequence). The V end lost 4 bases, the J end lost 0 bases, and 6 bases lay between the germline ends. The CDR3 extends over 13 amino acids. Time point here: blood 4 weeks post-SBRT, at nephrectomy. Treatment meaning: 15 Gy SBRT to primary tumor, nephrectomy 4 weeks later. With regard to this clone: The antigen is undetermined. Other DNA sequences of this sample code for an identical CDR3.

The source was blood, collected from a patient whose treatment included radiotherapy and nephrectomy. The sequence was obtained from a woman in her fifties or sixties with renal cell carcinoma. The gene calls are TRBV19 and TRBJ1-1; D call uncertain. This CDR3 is CASSTQMNTEAFF. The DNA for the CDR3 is TGTGCCAGTAGTACCCAGATGAACACTGAAGCTTTCTTT.